This T cell receptor beta chain was captured by sequencing in a study of T cells in Graves' hyperthyroidism and ophthalmopathy. Concerning this clonotype itself: Its antigen is still unknown.

Amplification of TCR beta CDR3 regions was performed using RNA transcripts as template. First-round RT-PCR with HTBI primers amplified the TCR CDR3 region. MiXCR, run by TCRdb on the multiplex PCR reads, gives a single entry per CDR3 protein. The data hold about 840,000 distinct CDR3 sequences, with over 35% observed a single time. Study results and limitations: Within blood appeared most thyroid clonotypes that had expanded above 0.001.

Losses at the gene ends were 4 bases for V and 0 bases for J; bases not matched to a gene: 9. This CDR3 region has 16 residues. In germline, CDR1 is SQVTM, CDR2 ANQGSEA. Those with hyperthyroidism were 18 to 65 years old, newly diagnosed, and ill for under 2 months. Clinical symptoms, serum thyroxine, TRAb, thyroid ultrasound and orbital computed tomography informed diagnoses. The sequence was collected from a man younger than 30 with Graves' hyperthyroidism. Sequenced: blood. The chain joins TRBV29-1 to TRBJ1-2; 9 bases match TRBD1. The CDR3 is CSVGTGVTGANYGYTF. As DNA, the CDR3 is TGCAGCGTTGGGACAGGGGTCACCGGAGCTAACTATGGCTACACCTTC. Drawing the rest from reference TRBV29-1 and TRBJ1-2, the complete variable domain is SAVISQKPSRDICQRGTSLTIQCQVDSQVTMMFWYRQQPGQSLTLIATANQGSEATYESGFVIDKFPISRPNLTFSTLTVSNMSPEDSSIYLCSVGTGVTGANYGYTFGSGTRLTVV.